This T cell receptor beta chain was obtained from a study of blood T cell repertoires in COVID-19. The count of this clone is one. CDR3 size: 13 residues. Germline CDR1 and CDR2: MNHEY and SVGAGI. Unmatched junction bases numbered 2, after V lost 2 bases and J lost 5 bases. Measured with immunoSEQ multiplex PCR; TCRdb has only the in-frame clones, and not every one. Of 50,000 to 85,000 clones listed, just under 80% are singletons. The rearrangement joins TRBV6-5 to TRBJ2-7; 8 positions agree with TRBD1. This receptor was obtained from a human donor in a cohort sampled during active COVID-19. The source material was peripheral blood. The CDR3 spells CASSYGQGNEQYF. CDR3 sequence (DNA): TGTGCCAGCAGTTACGGACAGGGCAACGAGCAGTACTTC.